The 21 T cell receptor beta chains presented below share a single source sample, sequenced in a study of blood T cell repertoires in COVID-19. Some clones are missing from TCRdb's copy, which holds only in-frame ones; the method was immunoSEQ multiplex PCR. The sample lists over 55,000 clones, about 80% occurring once. Sample: peripheral blood. These TCRs come from a woman aged 70 to 79 with acute or convalescent COVID-19.

J is TRBJ1-1 and V is TRBV12-5; perhaps TRBD1 as D (6 bases). The CDR3 length is 14 residues. V was pared by 6 bases and J by 4 bases, with 15 bases between. Germline CDR1 LGHNT, CDR2 FRNRAP. The CDR3 DNA is TGTGCTAGTGGCCGAGACACAGGGATCACTGAAGCTTTCTTT. It encodes CASGRDTGITEAFF.

The chain employs TRBV6-2 or TRBV6-3 and TRBJ2-7; the D is unclear. V was cut by 0 bases and J by 0 bases, with 12 bases left in between. Germline V gene sequence: CDR1 MNHEY, CDR2 SVGEGT. CDR3 size: 16 residues. The CDR3 loop is CASSYSIERSSYEQYF. The CDR3 nucleotides read TGTGCCAGCAGTTACTCTATCGAGAGGAGCTCCTACGAGCAGTACTTC.

The chain joins TRBV19 to TRBJ2-7; 9 bases are shared with TRBD1. There are 16 residues in the CDR3. Trimming took 2 bases from V and 2 from J; bases not matched to a gene: 7. CDR1 LNHDA and CDR2 SQIVND come from the germline V gene (reference sequence). In DNA form, the CDR3 reads TGTGCCAGTAGTATAAAAGGGACAGGGTCAACCTACGAGCAGTACTTC. Amino acid sequence: CASSIKGTGSTYEQYF. The whole variable domain, filled in from reference TRBV19 and TRBJ2-7, reads DGGITQSPKYLFRKEGQNVTLSCEQNLNHDAMYWYRQDPGQGLRLIYYSQIVNDFQKGDIAEGYSVSREKKESFPLTVTSAQKNPTAFYLCASSIKGTGSTYEQYFGPGTRLTVT.

The rearrangement joins TRBV27 to TRBJ1-1, with D maybe TRBD1 (6 bases). The V end lost 4 bases, the J end lost 8 bases, and 17 bases lay between the germline ends. Germline CDR1 and CDR2: MNHEY and SMNVEV (reference sequence). The CDR3 covers 14 residues. CDR3 loop: CASSSGQWGWEAFF. CDR3 sequence (DNA): TGTGCCAGCAGTTCAGGACAGTGGGGTTGGGAAGCTTTCTTT.

The J gene is TRBJ1-1, the V gene TRBV4-2; D is unclear. Germline-derived CDR1 and CDR2 are LGHNA and YNFKEQ. The CDR3 totals 14 residues. V was trimmed by 0 bases and J by 4 bases, leaving 9 bases between them. CDR3 DNA: TGTGCCAGCAGCCAAGAGAGCCGTAGCACTGAAGCTTTCTTT. Translation: CASSQESRSTEAFF.

The rearrangement uses TRBV5-5 and TRBJ1-1, with D perhaps matching TRBD1 (5 bases). The germline V gene has CDR1 SGHKS and CDR2 YYEKEE (reference sequence). The length of the CDR3 is 16 residues. The V end lost 3 bases, the J end lost 0 bases, and 15 bases lay between the germline ends. As DNA, the CDR3 is TGTGCCAGCAGCTGGGCGGGGGGGATGATGAACACTGAAGCTTTCTTT. It codes for CASSWAGGMMNTEAFF.

The chain recombines TRBV7-2 with TRBJ2-7, with D hard to call. Per the germline V gene, CDR1 is SGHTA and CDR2 is FQGNSA. V dropped 2 bases and J dropped 0 bases, with 8 bases sitting between them. This CDR3 has 14 residues. Written as DNA, the CDR3 is TGTGCCAGCAGCTTAATGGAGTCCTCCTACGAGCAGTACTTC. Translating it yields CASSLMESSYEQYF.

The sample holds a few counts of this clone. The DNA of the CDR3 is TGTGCCAGCAGCTTAGGAGGGGGAGCGGTAAAACTGTTTTTT. Protein: CASSLGGGAVKLFF. The chain uses TRBV7-2 and TRBJ1-4; D may be TRBD1 (6 bases). The CDR3 contains 14 residues. V was trimmed by 1 base and J by 10 bases, leaving 13 bases between them. In germline, CDR1 is SGHTA, CDR2 FQGNSA.

The chain uses TRBV11-3 and TRBJ2-7; TRBD1 matches 11 bases. V was pared by 5 bases and J by 0 bases, with 9 bases of the junction left unmatched. Germline V gene data show CDR1 as SGHNT and CDR2 as YENEEA. The CDR3 loop spans 17 amino acids. The CDR3 DNA reads as TGTGCCAGCAGCCCGTGGACAGGGGGCTTGAGCTCCTACGAGCAGTACTTC. Translation gives CASSPWTGGLSSYEQYF.

The rearrangement joins TRBV5-6 to TRBJ1-2, with D uncertain. V was clipped by 0 bases and J by 0 bases, with 15 bases between them. This CDR3 has 17 residues. Germline values: CDR1 SGHDT, CDR2 YYEEEE. CDR3 DNA sequence: TGTGCCAGCAGCTTGGCCGGTAAACCCCCTACTAACTATGGCTACACCTTC. Its translation is CASSLAGKPPTNYGYTF. The full variable domain, rest sourced from reference TRBV5-6 and TRBJ1-2, is DAGVTQSPTHLIKTRGQQVTLRCSPKSGHDTVSWYQQALGQGPQFIFQYYEEEERQRGNFPDRFSGHQFPNYSSELNVNALLLGDSALYLCASSLAGKPPTNYGYTFGSGTRLTVV.

This chain uses TRBV28 with TRBJ1-5; the D is unclear. The V end lost 8 bases, the J end lost 9 bases, and 11 bases lay between the germline ends. Germline CDR1 reads MDHEN; CDR2 reads SYDVKM. This CDR3 has 11 amino acids. The CDR3 spells CASSTLVPQHF. The CDR3 bases are TGTGCCAGCTCCACACTAGTGCCCCAGCATTTT.

The rearrangement links TRBV6-2 or TRBV6-3 to TRBJ2-1, with D hard to call. Germline CDR1 and CDR2: MNHEY and SVGEGT. Trimming took off 5 bases at V and 9 bases at J, with 8 bases between the two ends. The CDR3 is 11 residues long. Here the CDR3 DNA reads TGTGCCAGCAGTCAAGCTGGTGAGCAGTTCTTC. This translates into CASSQAGEQFF.

The rearrangement links TRBV2 to TRBJ1-5; 7 bases align to TRBD1. This CDR3 has 14 amino acids. The germline CDR1 and CDR2 sequences are SNHLY and FYNNEI. V was pared by 4 bases and J by 10 bases, with 10 bases of the junction left unmatched. The CDR3 loop is CASSVQGWDAPQHF. CDR3 coding DNA: TGTGCCAGCAGTGTACAGGGGTGGGACGCTCCCCAGCATTTT. Combining the CDR3 with reference TRBV2 and TRBJ1-5 gives the whole variable domain EPEVTQTPSHQVTQMGQEVILRCVPISNHLYFYWYRQILGQKVEFLVSFYNNEISEKSEIFDDQFSVERPDGSNFTLKIRSTKLEDSAMYFCASSVQGWDAPQHFGDGTRLSIL.

The chain couples TRBV18 to TRBJ2-3; perhaps TRBD1 as D (5 bases). V was clipped by 1 base and J by 6 bases, with 8 bases between them. Germline CDR1 KGHSH, CDR2 LQKENI. This CDR3 contains 13 residues. The CDR3 is CASSPRKGDTQYF. In nucleotides, the CDR3 is TGTGCCAGCTCACCACGGAAGGGGGATACGCAGTATTTT.

The gene calls are TRBV6-5 and TRBJ2-2; 9 bases are a match to TRBD1. CDR1 and CDR2 from the germline V gene are MNHEY and SVGAGI. Germline trimming cut 6 bases from V and 5 bases from J; bases unmatched to any gene: 4. There are 14 residues in the CDR3. CDR3 nucleotides: TGTGCCAGCAGACCCGACAGGGGGACCGGGGAGCTGTTTTTT. This gives the protein CASRPDRGTGELFF.

The chain links TRBV5-8 to TRBJ2-3; TRBD2 might be the D (6 bases). V dropped 3 bases and J dropped 4 bases, with 15 bases sitting between them. The V gene's germline CDR1 is SGHTS and CDR2 YDEGEE. The CDR3 totals 15 residues. Here the CDR3 reads CASSSPGPGADTQYF. CDR3 nucleotide sequence: TGTGCCAGCAGCTCACCGGGGCCGGGGGCAGATACGCAGTATTTT. Using reference TRBV5-8 and TRBJ2-3 for the parts outside the CDR3, the full variable domain is EAGVTQSPTHLIKTRGQQATLRCSPISGHTSVYWYQQALGLGLQFLLWYDEGEERNRGNFPPRFSGRQFPNYSSELNVNALELEDSALYLCASSSPGPGADTQYFGPGTRLTVL.

In its sample, this clone was seen once. This chain connects TRBV10-3 to TRBJ1-2; 7 bases are a match to TRBD1. The J segment lost 4 bases and the V segment lost 6 bases, leaving 11 bases of the junction unmatched. Looked up from germline, CDR1 is ENHRY and CDR2 is SYGVKD. The CDR3 is 15 residues long. The CDR3 sequence: CAISQEQGISYGYTF. CDR3 nucleotide sequence: TGTGCCATCAGCCAAGAACAGGGGATCAGCTATGGCTACACCTTC.

The rearrangement uses TRBV19 and TRBJ1-2; 7 bases are a match to TRBD1. The trim removed 6 bases at V and 3 bases at J, leaving 10 bases unmatched. This CDR3 has 15 residues. Germline V gene lookup returns CDR1 LNHDA and CDR2 SQIVND (reference sequence). CDR3 bases: TGTGCCAGTAGCAGCGTGGGACAGCTATACTATGGCTACACCTTC. It is translated as CASSSVGQLYYGYTF.

Only a few counts were recorded for this clone. The gene calls are TRBV27 and TRBJ1-1, with D maybe TRBD1 (5 bases). Between the trimmed V and J ends, which lost 2 bases and 1 base, there was a span of 14 bases. The germline V gene encodes CDR1 MNHEY and CDR2 SMNVEV (reference sequence). There are 16 residues in the CDR3. CDR3 in amino acids: CASSLRLPGGNTEAFF. CDR3 coding DNA: TGTGCCAGCAGTTTAAGATTACCCGGGGGGAACACTGAAGCTTTCTTT.

This clone showed up just a few times. This chain connects TRBV11-3 to TRBJ2-7, with 8 positions matching TRBD1. Germline CDR1 reads SGHNT; CDR2 reads YENEEA. This CDR3 comprises 15 residues. V shed 5 bases, J shed 0 bases, and the junction held 6 bases outside the gene matches. CDR3 nucleotides: TGTGCCAGCAGCCCAACCGGGACAGGCTCCTACGAGCAGTACTTC. This codes for CASSPTGTGSYEQYF.

This chain uses TRBV19 with TRBJ2-3; 9 bases are a match to TRBD2. Germline V lookup: CDR1 LNHDA, CDR2 SQIVND (reference sequence). The ends lost 8 bases at V and 7 bases at J; junction bases unmatched: 19. The CDR3 runs 17 residues. CDR3 sequence: CASSPKGELAGRNTQYF. As DNA, the CDR3 is TGTGCCAGTTCACCGAAAGGGGAACTAGCGGGTAGAAATACGCAGTATTTT.